This T cell receptor beta chain was captured in a study of spatial heterogeneity in lung cancer. Findings and caveats of the study: Within tumors, counts of expanded alpha and beta TCRs tracked tumor mutation counts.

Every cDNA TCR molecule received its own unique molecular identifier. From the 5' RACE reads, TCRdb called clonotypes with MiXCR, one entry per CDR3 protein. This table has some 6,900 distinct CDR3 sequences, approximately 12% appearing once. The CDR3 has 13 residues. V was shortened by 4 bases and J by 5 bases, with 9 bases between the two germline ends. Looked up from germline, CDR1 is LGHNA and CDR2 is YSLEER. Time point given: sample taken at primary tumor resection. A total of roughly 72 untreated early-stage non-small cell lung cancer patients served as donors. At least ten counts were recorded for this clonotype. Its antigen is unknown.

The clonotype originates from a male donor with early-stage non-small cell lung cancer. Sequences were derived from lung tumor tissue, sampled at surgery. The V and J genes are TRBV4-3 and TRBJ1-5; D ambiguous. CDR3 protein: CASSRSVDQPQHF. DNA for the CDR3: TGCGCCAGCAGCCGATCAGTAGATCAGCCCCAGCATTTT.